In its sample, the clone carrying this T cell receptor (beta chain) was seen once. Its specificity is unknown. These data come from a study of graft-versus-host responses after intestinal transplantation. About the research overall: Every recipient underwent anti-thymocyte globulin induction, then tacrolimus and steroids for three to four years.

Sequencing was performed with immunoSEQ multiplex PCR; in TCRdb, only in-frame clones are kept and a portion is missing. The data show about 40,000 clones, 75% to 95% seen once. Germline V lookup: CDR1 SEHNR, CDR2 FQNEAQ (reference sequence). Trimming took 6 bases from V and 7 from J; bases not matched to a gene: 7. The CDR3 totals 14 residues. General study results and limits: With peak circulating GvH clone levels came an association with early post-transplant HvG declines.

This rearrangement joins TRBV7-9 to TRBJ2-2; 8 nucleotides match TRBD1. The sample consisted of PBMCs, taken approximately 320 days after intestinal transplant. The source is a human patient who received an intestinal transplant, so some T cells may come from the graft donor. DNA for the CDR3: TGTGCCAGCAGAAACAGGGGGGATGGCGGGGAGCTGTTTTTT. The encoded protein is CASRNRGDGGELFF.